The rows below give T cell receptor beta chains drawn from one sample of a study of CD8 T cells in ankylosing spondylitis. TCRdb re-analysed the 5' RACE reads in MiXCR, keeping a single row per CDR3 protein. The data contain hundreds of thousands of distinct CDR3 sequences, 10% to 13% of them singletons. The specimen sequenced was blood, either unsorted or a sorted T cell fraction (not recorded which). The source of these receptors is a male donor with ankylosing spondylitis or in good health (not recorded which). CDR3s include the opening cysteine and the closing phenylalanine or tryptophan. Fields, in order: CDR3 protein, CDR3 DNA, J gene, V gene, clone size, D gene. A D gene is named only where the DNA matches it firmly. Some rows have no size entry. The others give once, few or many, or a class for an expanded clone.

cdr3_aa: CASSLSPYEQYF
cdr3_nt: TGTGCCAGCAGCCTTAGTCCCTACGAGCAGTACTTC
j_call: TRBJ2-7
v_call: TRBV7-2
clone_size: many
d_call: .

cdr3_aa: CASSAPDGPQHF
cdr3_nt: TGTGCCAGCAGCGCGCCGGACGGGCCCCAGCATTTT
j_call: TRBJ1-5
v_call: TRBV9
clone_size: .
d_call: .

cdr3_aa: CASTSPGKRGATGELFF
cdr3_nt: TGTGCCAGCACCTCTCCGGGCAAGCGGGGGGCGACCGGGGAGCTGTTTTTT
j_call: TRBJ2-2
v_call: TRBV3-1
clone_size: .
d_call: TRBD2

cdr3_aa: CASGWTNTDTQYF
cdr3_nt: TGTGCCAGCGGCTGGACAAACACAGATACGCAGTATTTT
j_call: TRBJ2-3
v_call: TRBV2
clone_size: few
d_call: .

cdr3_aa: CATSRDIGDETQYF
cdr3_nt: TGTGCCACCAGCAGAGACATAGGGGACGAGACCCAGTACTTC
j_call: TRBJ2-5
v_call: TRBV15
clone_size: few
d_call: .

cdr3_aa: CASSLWQLDEQFF
cdr3_nt: TGTGCCAGCAGTTTATGGCAGCTCGATGAGCAGTTCTTC
j_call: TRBJ2-1
v_call: TRBV12-3/TRBV12-4
clone_size: many
d_call: .

cdr3_aa: CASSQGGSNTGELFF
cdr3_nt: TGCGCCAGCAGTCAAGGGGGCAGTAACACCGGGGAGCTGTTTTTT
j_call: TRBJ2-2
v_call: TRBV5-1
clone_size: few
d_call: TRBD1

cdr3_aa: CSARDGTGFEKPFF
cdr3_nt: TGCAGTGCTAGAGATGGGACAGGGTTTGAAAAACCGTTTTTT
j_call: TRBJ1-4
v_call: TRBV20-1
clone_size: once
d_call: TRBD1

cdr3_aa: CATSRTSANTGELFF
cdr3_nt: TGTGCCACCAGTCGCACTAGCGCGAACACCGGGGAGCTGTTTTTT
j_call: TRBJ2-2
v_call: TRBV24-1
clone_size: .
d_call: TRBD2

cdr3_aa: CSARDRGRGGASTEAFF
cdr3_nt: TGCAGTGCTAGAGATCGGGGGAGAGGGGGAGCTAGCACTGAAGCTTTCTTT
j_call: TRBJ1-1
v_call: TRBV20-1
clone_size: .
d_call: .

cdr3_aa: CASNLGTGVTDTQYF
cdr3_nt: TGCGCCAGCAACTTAGGGACAGGGGTCACAGATACGCAGTATTTT
j_call: TRBJ2-3
v_call: TRBV5-1
clone_size: many
d_call: TRBD1

cdr3_aa: CASSVGAALGTDTQYF
cdr3_nt: TGTGCCAGCAGCGTAGGGGCCGCCCTGGGCACAGATACGCAGTATTTT
j_call: TRBJ2-3
v_call: TRBV9
clone_size: .
d_call: .

cdr3_aa: CASSSTIAGTDLGNEQFF
cdr3_nt: TGTGCCAGCAGCTCGACGATAGCCGGGACAGACCTTGGCAATGAGCAGTTCTTC
j_call: TRBJ2-1
v_call: TRBV7-6
clone_size: few
d_call: TRBD1

cdr3_aa: CASSYGQDYGYTF
cdr3_nt: TGTGCCAGCAGTTACGGACAGGACTATGGCTACACCTTC
j_call: TRBJ1-2
v_call: TRBV7-2
clone_size: few
d_call: TRBD1

cdr3_aa: CASSFTPGTGVYEQYF
cdr3_nt: TGTGCCAGCAGTTTTACCCCCGGGACAGGGGTGTACGAGCAGTACTTC
j_call: TRBJ2-7
v_call: TRBV27
clone_size: .
d_call: TRBD1

cdr3_aa: CASSPVGQGRETQYF
cdr3_nt: TGTGCCAGCTCACCAGTAGGACAGGGACGAGAGACCCAGTACTTC
j_call: TRBJ2-5
v_call: TRBV18
clone_size: once
d_call: TRBD1

cdr3_aa: CATADTRREKLFF
cdr3_nt: TGTGCCACCGCGGACACGCGAAGAGAAAAACTGTTTTTT
j_call: TRBJ1-4
v_call: TRBV10-3
clone_size: .
d_call: .

cdr3_aa: CAISEGPSLAKNIQYF
cdr3_nt: TGTGCCATCAGTGAAGGGCCGTCTCTAGCCAAAAACATTCAGTACTTC
j_call: TRBJ2-4
v_call: TRBV10-3
clone_size: many
d_call: .

cdr3_aa: CASSTAGLGGSGYTF
cdr3_nt: TGTGCCAGCTCCACAGCAGGTTTGGGGGGTTCGGGCTACACCTTC
j_call: TRBJ1-2
v_call: TRBV27
clone_size: many
d_call: .

cdr3_aa: CASSTGQGPVRRDTQYF
cdr3_nt: TGTGCCAGCAGTACGGGACAGGGTCCGGTGAGAAGAGATACGCAGTATTTT
j_call: TRBJ2-3
v_call: TRBV7-9
clone_size: few
d_call: TRBD1

cdr3_aa: CASSLGLAGVNTGELFF
cdr3_nt: TGTGCCAGCAGCTTAGGGCTAGCGGGGGTTAACACCGGGGAGCTGTTTTTT
j_call: TRBJ2-2
v_call: TRBV7-2
clone_size: .
d_call: TRBD2

cdr3_aa: CASSLFRAGVYGYTF
cdr3_nt: TGTGCCAGCAGTTTATTCCGCGCTGGGGTCTATGGCTACACCTTC
j_call: TRBJ1-2
v_call: TRBV12-3/TRBV12-4
clone_size: many
d_call: .

cdr3_aa: CASSYSKNSPLHF
cdr3_nt: TGTGCCAGCAGTTATTCCAAAAATTCACCCCTCCACTTT
j_call: TRBJ1-6
v_call: TRBV6-5
clone_size: many
d_call: .

cdr3_aa: CSARTTGFPDTQYF
cdr3_nt: TGCAGTGCTAGGACGACAGGGTTCCCAGATACGCAGTATTTT
j_call: TRBJ2-3
v_call: TRBV20-1
clone_size: many
d_call: TRBD1

cdr3_aa: CASSVGTEGDTQYF
cdr3_nt: TGTGCCAGCAGTGTAGGGACGGAGGGGGATACGCAGTATTTT
j_call: TRBJ2-3
v_call: TRBV2
clone_size: .
d_call: .

cdr3_aa: CSARETGVGYTF
cdr3_nt: TGCAGTGCTAGGGAAACAGGGGTTGGCTACACCTTC
j_call: TRBJ1-2
v_call: TRBV20-1
clone_size: many
d_call: TRBD1

cdr3_aa: CASRVTLGPNTEAFF
cdr3_nt: TGTGCCAGCAGGGTGACTTTGGGGCCGAACACTGAAGCTTTCTTT
j_call: TRBJ1-1
v_call: TRBV7-2
clone_size: many
d_call: .

cdr3_aa: CASSTSGGPDTGELFF
cdr3_nt: TGTGCCAGCAGTACTAGCGGGGGGCCGGACACCGGGGAGCTGTTTTTT
j_call: TRBJ2-2
v_call: TRBV12-3/TRBV12-4
clone_size: .
d_call: TRBD2

cdr3_aa: CASTRTVTDTQYF
cdr3_nt: TGTGCCAGTACCCGGACAGTAACAGATACGCAGTATTTT
j_call: TRBJ2-3
v_call: TRBV19
clone_size: .
d_call: .

cdr3_aa: CASSLLVGEQYF
cdr3_nt: TGTGCCAGCAGTTTATTGGTAGGCGAGCAGTACTTC
j_call: TRBJ2-7
v_call: TRBV28
clone_size: .
d_call: .

cdr3_aa: CASSFPPTDTQYF
cdr3_nt: TGTGCCAGCAGTTTCCCCCCCACAGATACGCAGTATTTT
j_call: TRBJ2-3
v_call: TRBV28
clone_size: many
d_call: .

cdr3_aa: CASSPLIGVAGHEQYF
cdr3_nt: TGTGCCAGCAGCCCCCTAATCGGGGTAGCTGGCCACGAGCAGTACTTC
j_call: TRBJ2-7
v_call: TRBV7-3
clone_size: many
d_call: .

cdr3_aa: CASSSGQGAYGELFF
cdr3_nt: TGCGCCAGCAGCTCTGGACAGGGGGCATACGGGGAGCTGTTTTTT
j_call: TRBJ2-2
v_call: TRBV5-1
clone_size: few
d_call: TRBD1

cdr3_aa: CASSPFSGDTDTQYF
cdr3_nt: TGTGCCAGCAGCCCTTTTAGCGGGGACACAGATACGCAGTATTTT
j_call: TRBJ2-3
v_call: TRBV7-3
clone_size: many
d_call: TRBD2

cdr3_aa: CASSRTLQETQYF
cdr3_nt: TGTGCCAGCAGCCGGACACTCCAAGAGACCCAGTACTTC
j_call: TRBJ2-5
v_call: TRBV3-1
clone_size: .
d_call: .

cdr3_aa: CASSLKGLHGYTF
cdr3_nt: TGTGCCAGCAGTTTAAAGGGACTGCATGGCTACACCTTC
j_call: TRBJ1-2
v_call: TRBV27
clone_size: many
d_call: .

cdr3_aa: CASSLMDSDTQYF
cdr3_nt: TGTGCCAGCAGCTTGATGGATTCGGATACGCAGTATTTT
j_call: TRBJ2-3
v_call: TRBV5-5
clone_size: .
d_call: .

cdr3_aa: CASSLSLAETQYF
cdr3_nt: TGTGCCAGCAGTTTAAGTTTAGCGGAGACCCAGTACTTC
j_call: TRBJ2-5
v_call: TRBV28
clone_size: many
d_call: .

cdr3_aa: CASGLTGDTEAFF
cdr3_nt: TGTGCTAGTGGTTTAACAGGCGACACTGAAGCTTTCTTT
j_call: TRBJ1-1
v_call: TRBV12-5
clone_size: few
d_call: .

cdr3_aa: CASSSPQRAFTDTQYF
cdr3_nt: TGTGCCAGCAGTTCTCCCCAGCGGGCCTTCACAGATACGCAGTATTTT
j_call: TRBJ2-3
v_call: TRBV12-3/TRBV12-4
clone_size: many
d_call: .

cdr3_aa: CASSLGQVEVYGYTF
cdr3_nt: TGTGCCAGCAGTTTAGGACAGGTCGAAGTCTATGGCTACACCTTC
j_call: TRBJ1-2
v_call: TRBV12-3/TRBV12-4
clone_size: many
d_call: .

cdr3_aa: CAGDRVSYEQYF
cdr3_nt: TGTGCGGGGGACAGGGTCTCCTACGAGCAGTACTTC
j_call: TRBJ2-7
v_call: TRBV6-1
clone_size: few
d_call: TRBD1

cdr3_aa: CSAPREPGANVLTF
cdr3_nt: TGCAGTGCTCCCAGGGAACCTGGGGCCAACGTCCTGACTTTC
j_call: TRBJ2-6
v_call: TRBV20-1
clone_size: many
d_call: .

cdr3_aa: CASSPGQGARGRNTEAFF
cdr3_nt: TGTGCCAGCAGCCCAGGACAGGGGGCAAGGGGTAGGAACACTGAAGCTTTCTTT
j_call: TRBJ1-1
v_call: TRBV4-2
clone_size: .
d_call: TRBD1